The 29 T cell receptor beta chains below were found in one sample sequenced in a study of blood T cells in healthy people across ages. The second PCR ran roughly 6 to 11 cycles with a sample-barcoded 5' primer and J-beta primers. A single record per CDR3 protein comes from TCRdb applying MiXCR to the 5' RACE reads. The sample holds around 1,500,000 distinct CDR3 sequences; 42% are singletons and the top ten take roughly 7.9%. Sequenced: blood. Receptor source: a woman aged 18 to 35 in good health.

CDR3 in DNA: TGCGCCAGCAGCTTAAGAGACTCGGCCGCTGAAGCTTTCTTT. Its protein is CASSLRDSAAEAFF. This chain connects TRBV5-1 to TRBJ1-1; no clear D gene. CDR1 and CDR2 from the germline V gene are SGHRS and YFSETQ. This CDR3 spans 14 amino acids. Trimming shortened V by 2 bases and J by 6 bases, and 14 bases separated the two germline ends.

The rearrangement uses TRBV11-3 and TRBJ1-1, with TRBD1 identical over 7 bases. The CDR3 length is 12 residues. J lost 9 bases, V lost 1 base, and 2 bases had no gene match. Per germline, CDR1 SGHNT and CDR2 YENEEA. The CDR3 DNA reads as TGTGCCAGCAGCTTAGGGGACAGAAAAGCTTTCTTT. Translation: CASSLGDRKAFF.

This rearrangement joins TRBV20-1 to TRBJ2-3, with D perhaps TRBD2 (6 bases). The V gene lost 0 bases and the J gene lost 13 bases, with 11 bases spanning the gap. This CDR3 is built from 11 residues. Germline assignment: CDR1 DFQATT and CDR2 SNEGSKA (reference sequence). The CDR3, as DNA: TGCAGTGCTAGAGAGCGGGAAACGAAGTATTTT. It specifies CSARERETKYF.

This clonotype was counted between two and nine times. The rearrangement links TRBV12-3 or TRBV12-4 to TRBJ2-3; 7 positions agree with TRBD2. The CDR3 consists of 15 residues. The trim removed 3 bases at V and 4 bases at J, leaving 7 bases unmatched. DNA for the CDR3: TGTGCCAGCAGTTTGGCAGGGAGGGCGGCAGATACGCAGTATTTT. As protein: CASSLAGRAADTQYF.

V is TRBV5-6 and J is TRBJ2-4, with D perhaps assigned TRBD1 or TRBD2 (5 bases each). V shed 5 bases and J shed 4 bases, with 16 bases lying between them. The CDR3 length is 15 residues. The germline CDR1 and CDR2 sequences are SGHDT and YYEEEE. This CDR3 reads CASSLLGTGKNIQYF. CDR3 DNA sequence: TGTGCCAGCAGTTTACTTGGGACGGGGAAAAACATTCAGTACTTC.

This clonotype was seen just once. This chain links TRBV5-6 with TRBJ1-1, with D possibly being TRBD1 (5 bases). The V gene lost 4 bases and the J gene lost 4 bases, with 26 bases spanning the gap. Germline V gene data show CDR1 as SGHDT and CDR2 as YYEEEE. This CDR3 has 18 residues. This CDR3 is CASSQERGFGVPTTEAFF. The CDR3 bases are TGTGCCAGCAGCCAGGAGCGGGGGTTTGGTGTTCCAACCACTGAAGCTTTCTTT.

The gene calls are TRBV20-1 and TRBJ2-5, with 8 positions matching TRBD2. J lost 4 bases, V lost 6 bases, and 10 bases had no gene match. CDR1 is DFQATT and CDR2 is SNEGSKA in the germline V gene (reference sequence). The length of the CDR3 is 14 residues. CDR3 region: CSAPPPLAGETQYF. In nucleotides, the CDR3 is TGCAGTGCCCCCCCGCCCCTAGCGGGAGAGACCCAGTACTTC.

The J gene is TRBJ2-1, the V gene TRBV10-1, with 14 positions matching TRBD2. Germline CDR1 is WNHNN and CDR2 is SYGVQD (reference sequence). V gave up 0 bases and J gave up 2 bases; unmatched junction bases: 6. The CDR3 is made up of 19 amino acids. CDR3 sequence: CASSESIGTSGSPYNEQFF. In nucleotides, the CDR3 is TGCGCCAGCAGTGAGTCGATTGGGACTAGCGGGAGTCCCTACAATGAGCAGTTCTTC.

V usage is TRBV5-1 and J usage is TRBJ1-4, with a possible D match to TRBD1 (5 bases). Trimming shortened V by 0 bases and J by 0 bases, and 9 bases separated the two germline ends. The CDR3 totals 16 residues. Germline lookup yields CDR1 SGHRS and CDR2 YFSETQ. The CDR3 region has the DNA TGCGCCAGCAGCTTGGTAACAGGTGCAACTAATGAAAAACTGTTTTTT. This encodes CASSLVTGATNEKLFF.

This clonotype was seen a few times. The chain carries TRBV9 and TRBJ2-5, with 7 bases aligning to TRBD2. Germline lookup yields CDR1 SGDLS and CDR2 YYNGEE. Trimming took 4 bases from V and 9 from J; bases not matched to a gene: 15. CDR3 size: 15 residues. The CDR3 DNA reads TGTGCCAGCAGCCCCTCAGGGACCAGCGGGAACTCCCAGTACTTC. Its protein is CASSPSGTSGNSQYF.

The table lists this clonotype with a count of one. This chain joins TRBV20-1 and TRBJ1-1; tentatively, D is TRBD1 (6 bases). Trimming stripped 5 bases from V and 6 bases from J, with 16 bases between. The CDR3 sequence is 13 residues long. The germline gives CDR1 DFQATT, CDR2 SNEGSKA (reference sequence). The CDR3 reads CSASSNRVAEAFF. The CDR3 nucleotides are TGCAGTGCTTCCTCAAACAGGGTAGCTGAAGCTTTCTTT.

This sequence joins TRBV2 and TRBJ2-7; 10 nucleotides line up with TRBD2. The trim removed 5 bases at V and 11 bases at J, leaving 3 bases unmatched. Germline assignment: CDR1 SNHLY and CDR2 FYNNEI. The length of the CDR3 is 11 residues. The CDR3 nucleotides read TGTGCCAGCAGTCTAGCGGGAGAGGAGTACTTC. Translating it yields CASSLAGEEYF.

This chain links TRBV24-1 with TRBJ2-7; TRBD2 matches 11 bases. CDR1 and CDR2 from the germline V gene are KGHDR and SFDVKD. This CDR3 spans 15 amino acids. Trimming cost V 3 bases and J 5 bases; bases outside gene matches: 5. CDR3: CATSDGLAGLNEQYF. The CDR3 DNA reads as TGTGCCACCAGTGATGGACTAGCGGGTCTAAACGAGCAGTACTTC.

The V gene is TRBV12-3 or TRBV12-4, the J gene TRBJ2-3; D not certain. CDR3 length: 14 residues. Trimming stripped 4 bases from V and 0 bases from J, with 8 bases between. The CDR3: CASSSRHSTDTQYF. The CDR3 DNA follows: TGTGCCAGCAGTTCCCGCCATAGCACAGATACGCAGTATTTT.

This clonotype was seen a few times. The CDR3 reads CASSYSREGRYNEQYF. The CDR3 nucleotides read TGTGCCAGCAGTTACTCGCGGGAGGGTAGGTACAATGAGCAGTACTTC. The gene calls are TRBV6-6 and TRBJ2-1; 9 bases agree with TRBD2. The tail of the sequence fits TRBJ2-7 better, so the J call may be wrong. CDR1 is MNHNY and CDR2 is SVGAGI in the germline V gene (reference sequence). The CDR3 is 16 residues long.

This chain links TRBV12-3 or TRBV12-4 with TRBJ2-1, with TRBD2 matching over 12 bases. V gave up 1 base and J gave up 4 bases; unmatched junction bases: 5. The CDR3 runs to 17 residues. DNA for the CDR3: TGTGCCAGCAGTTTAGTCCTAGCGGGAGGGTGGTACAATGAGCAGTTCTTC. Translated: CASSLVLAGGWYNEQFF.

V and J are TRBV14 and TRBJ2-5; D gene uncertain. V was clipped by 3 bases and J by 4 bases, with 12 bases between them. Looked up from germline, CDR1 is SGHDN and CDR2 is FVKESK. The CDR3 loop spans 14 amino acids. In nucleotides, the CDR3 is TGTGCCAGCAGCCATTTTGCCTATCGAGAGACCCAGTACTTC. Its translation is CASSHFAYRETQYF.

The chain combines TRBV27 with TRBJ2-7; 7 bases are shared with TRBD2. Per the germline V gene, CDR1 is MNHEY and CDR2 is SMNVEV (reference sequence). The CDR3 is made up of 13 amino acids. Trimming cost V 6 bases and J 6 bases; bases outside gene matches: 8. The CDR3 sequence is CASRWLGGAEQYF. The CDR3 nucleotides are TGTGCCAGCAGGTGGTTGGGAGGGGCCGAGCAGTACTTC.

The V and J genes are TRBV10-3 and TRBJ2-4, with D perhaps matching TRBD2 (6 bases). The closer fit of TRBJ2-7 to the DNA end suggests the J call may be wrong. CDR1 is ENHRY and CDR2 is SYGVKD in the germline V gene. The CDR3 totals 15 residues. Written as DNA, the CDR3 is TGTGCCATCAGTGAGTCACAGAGGAGGGGCTGCGAGCAGTACTTC. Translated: CAISESQRRGCEQYF.

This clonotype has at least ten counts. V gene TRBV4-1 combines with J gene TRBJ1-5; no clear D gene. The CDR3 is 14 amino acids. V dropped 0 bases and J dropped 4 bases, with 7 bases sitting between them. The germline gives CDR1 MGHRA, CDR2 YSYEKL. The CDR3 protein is CASSQEAENQPQHF. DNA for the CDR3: TGCGCCAGCAGCCAAGAGGCAGAGAATCAGCCCCAGCATTTT.

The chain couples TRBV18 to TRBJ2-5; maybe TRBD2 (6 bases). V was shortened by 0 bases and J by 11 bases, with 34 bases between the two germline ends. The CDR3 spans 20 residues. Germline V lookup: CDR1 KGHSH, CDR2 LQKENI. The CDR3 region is CASSPPLGPIRERRKDEQYF. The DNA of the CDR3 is TGTGCCAGCTCACCACCATTGGGTCCCATACGGGAGCGCCGAAAAGATGAGCAGTACTTC. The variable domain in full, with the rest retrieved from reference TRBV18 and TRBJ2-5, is NAGVMQNPRHLVRRRGQEARLRCSPMKGHSHVYWYRQLPEEGLKFMVYLQKENIIDESGMPKERFSAEFPKEGPSILRIQQVVRGDSAAYFCASSPPLGPIRERRKDEQYFGPGTRLLVL.

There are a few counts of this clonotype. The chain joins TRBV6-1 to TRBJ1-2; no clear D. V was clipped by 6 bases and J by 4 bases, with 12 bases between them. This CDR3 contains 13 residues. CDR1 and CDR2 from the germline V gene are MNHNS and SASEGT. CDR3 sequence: CASRLRMVYGYTF. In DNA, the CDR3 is TGTGCCAGCAGACTACGAATGGTCTATGGCTACACCTTC.

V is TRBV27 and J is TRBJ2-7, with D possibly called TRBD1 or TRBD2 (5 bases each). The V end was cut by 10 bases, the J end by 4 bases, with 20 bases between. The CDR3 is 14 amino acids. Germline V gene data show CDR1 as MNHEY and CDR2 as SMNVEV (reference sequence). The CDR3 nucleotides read TGTGCCAAGGAATTAGGGGTACGGAGGTACGAGCAGTACTTC. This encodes CAKELGVRRYEQYF.

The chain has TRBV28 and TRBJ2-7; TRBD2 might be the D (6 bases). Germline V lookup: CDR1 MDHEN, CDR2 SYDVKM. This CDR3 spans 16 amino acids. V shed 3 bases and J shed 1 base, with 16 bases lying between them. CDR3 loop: CASSFSWGVSSYEQYF. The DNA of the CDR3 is TGTGCCAGCAGTTTCTCCTGGGGGGTGAGTTCCTACGAGCAGTACTTC.

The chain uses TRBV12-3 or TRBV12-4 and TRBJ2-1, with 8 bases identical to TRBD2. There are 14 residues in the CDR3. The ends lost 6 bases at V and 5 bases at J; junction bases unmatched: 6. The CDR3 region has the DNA TGTGCCAGCAGACCCGGGGGGGATCACAATGAGCAGTTCTTC. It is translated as CASRPGGDHNEQFF.

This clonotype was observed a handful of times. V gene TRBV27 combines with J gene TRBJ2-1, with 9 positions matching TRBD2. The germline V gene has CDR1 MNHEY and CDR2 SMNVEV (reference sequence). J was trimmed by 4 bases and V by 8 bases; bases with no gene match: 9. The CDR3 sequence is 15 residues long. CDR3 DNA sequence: TGTGCCAGCTTCCCCGGGACTAGCAATTACAATGAGCAGTTCTTC. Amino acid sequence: CASFPGTSNYNEQFF.

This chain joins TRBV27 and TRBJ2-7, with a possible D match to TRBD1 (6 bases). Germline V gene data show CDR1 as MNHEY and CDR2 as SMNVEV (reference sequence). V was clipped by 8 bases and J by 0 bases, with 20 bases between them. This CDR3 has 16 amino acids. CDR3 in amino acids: CASPPEQGLLSYEQYF. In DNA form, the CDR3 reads TGTGCCAGCCCACCCGAACAGGGATTGCTCTCCTACGAGCAGTACTTC.

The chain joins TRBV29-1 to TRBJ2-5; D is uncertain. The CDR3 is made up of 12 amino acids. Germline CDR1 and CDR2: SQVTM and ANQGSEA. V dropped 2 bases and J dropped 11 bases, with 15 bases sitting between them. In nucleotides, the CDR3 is TGCAGCGTTGAAACCCGGTACGATGAGCAGTACTTC. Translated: CSVETRYDEQYF.

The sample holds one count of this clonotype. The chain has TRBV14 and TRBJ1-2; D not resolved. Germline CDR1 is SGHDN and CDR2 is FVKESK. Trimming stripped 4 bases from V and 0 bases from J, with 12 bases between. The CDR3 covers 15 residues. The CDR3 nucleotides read TGTGCCAGCAGCCCTCTGACGGCCGCTAACTATGGCTACACCTTC. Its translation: CASSPLTAANYGYTF.